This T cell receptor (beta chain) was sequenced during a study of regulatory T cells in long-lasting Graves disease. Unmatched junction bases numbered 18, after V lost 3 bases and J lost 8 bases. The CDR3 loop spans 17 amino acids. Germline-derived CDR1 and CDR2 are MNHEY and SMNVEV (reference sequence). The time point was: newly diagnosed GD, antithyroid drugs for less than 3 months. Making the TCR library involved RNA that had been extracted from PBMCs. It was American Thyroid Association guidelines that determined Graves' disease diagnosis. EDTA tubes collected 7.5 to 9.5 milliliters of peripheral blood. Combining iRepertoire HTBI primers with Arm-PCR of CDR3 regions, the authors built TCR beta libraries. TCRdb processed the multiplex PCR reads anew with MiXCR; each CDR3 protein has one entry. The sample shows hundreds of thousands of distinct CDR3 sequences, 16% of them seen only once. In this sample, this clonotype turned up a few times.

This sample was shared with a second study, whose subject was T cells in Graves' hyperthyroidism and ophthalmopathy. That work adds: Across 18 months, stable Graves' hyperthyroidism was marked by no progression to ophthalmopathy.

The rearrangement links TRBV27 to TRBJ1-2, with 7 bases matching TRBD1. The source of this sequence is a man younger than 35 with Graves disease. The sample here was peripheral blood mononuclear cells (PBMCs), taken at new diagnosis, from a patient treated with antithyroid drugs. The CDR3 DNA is TGTGCCAGCAGTTTCTCCGGAAAGGACAGGATCGGCGACGGCTACACCTTC. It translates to CASSFSGKDRIGDGYTF.